A selection of T cell receptor beta chains follows, all from one sample in a study of STAT5B mutations in CD4+ large granular lymphocyte leukemia. Measured with immunoSEQ multiplex PCR; TCRdb has only the in-frame clones, and not every one. The data contain 40,000 to 50,000 clones, 84% of them singletons. Material: CD4+ T cells from blood buffy coats. These receptors all come from a human donor in good health. CDR3s include the opening cysteine and the closing phenylalanine or tryptophan. The D gene is left open where the match is weak. Part of the rows lack a size; the others show once, few, many or a class for expanded clones.

D: TRBD1; V: TRBV7-6; size: .; J: TRBJ2-7; DNA: TGTGCCAGCAGCTTAGCCGGGACAGCAACCTACGAGCAGTACTTC; CDR3: CASSLAGTATYEQYF
D: TRBD1; V: TRBV18; size: .; J: TRBJ2-6; DNA: TGTGCCAGCTCACCCCTGACCCGGGACAGGGTTGGCGCTGGGGCCAACGTCCTGACTTTC; CDR3: CASSPLTRDRVGAGANVLTF
D: .; V: TRBV10-1; size: .; J: TRBJ2-2; DNA: TGCGCCAGCAGTGAAGGTTTCGGCGGGAACACCGGGGAGCTGTTTTTT; CDR3: CASSEGFGGNTGELFF
D: .; V: TRBV12-5; size: .; J: TRBJ2-7; DNA: TGTGCTAGTGGTTCGGTCGTCACTCGCTCCTACGAGCAGTACTTC; CDR3: CASGSVVTRSYEQYF
D: .; V: TRBV9; size: .; J: TRBJ1-6; DNA: TGTGCCAGCAGCGTAGACAGGGACTCCTATAATTCACCCCTCCACTTT; CDR3: CASSVDRDSYNSPLHF
D: TRBD2; V: TRBV11-1; size: .; J: TRBJ2-3; DNA: TGTGCCAGCAGCTTAGAACTAGCGGGCACAGATACGCAGTATTTT; CDR3: CASSLELAGTDTQYF
D: .; V: TRBV10-2; size: .; J: TRBJ2-1; DNA: TGCGCCAGCAGGGGGGTGGCGGGGGCCCCCTCAAAGCAGTTCTTC; CDR3: CASRGVAGAPSKQFF
D: .; V: TRBV29-1; size: few; J: TRBJ2-5; DNA: TGCAGCGCCGAGGGGCGGCAAGAGACCCAGTACTTC; CDR3: CSAEGRQETQYF
D: TRBD2; V: TRBV29-1; size: once; J: TRBJ2-3; DNA: TGCAGCGTTGGGACTAGCGGGATCGCAGATACGCAGTATTTT; CDR3: CSVGTSGIADTQYF
D: .; V: TRBV5-1; size: once; J: TRBJ2-3; DNA: TGCGCCAGCAGCCTCCCGAGGGGAAGCACAGATACGCAGTATTTT; CDR3: CASSLPRGSTDTQYF
D: TRBD2; V: TRBV5-4; size: .; J: TRBJ2-3; DNA: TGTGCCTCATATCGACTAGCGGGGGTCCACACAGATACGCAGTATTTT; CDR3: CASYRLAGVHTDTQYF
D: .; V: TRBV6-1; size: few; J: TRBJ1-5; DNA: TGTGCCAGCAGTGCCAGGAGCAGCAATCAGCCCCAGCATTTT; CDR3: CASSARSSNQPQHF
D: TRBD2; V: TRBV5-4; size: .; J: TRBJ2-3; DNA: TGTGCCAGCAGCTTGCGGGTGGCTAGCGGAAACACAGATACGCAGTATTTT; CDR3: CASSLRVASGNTDTQYF
D: .; V: TRBV9; size: .; J: TRBJ2-7; DNA: TGTGCCAGCAAGGGTCGCGAGCAGTACTTC; CDR3: CASKGREQYF
D: .; V: TRBV7-9; size: .; J: TRBJ2-2; DNA: TGTGCCAGCAGCTCCAGAGGGGGGCCGGACACCGGGGAGCTGTTTTTT; CDR3: CASSSRGGPDTGELFF
D: TRBD2; V: TRBV11-3; size: .; J: TRBJ2-5; DNA: TGTGCCAGCAGCTTAGTACTAGCGGGAGCCGGGGAGACCCAGTACTTC; CDR3: CASSLVLAGAGETQYF
D: .; V: TRBV4-1; size: once; J: TRBJ2-1; DNA: TGCGCCAGCAGCCAGGAGCCGGGACTGCGGGCTAGTGAGCAGTTCTTC; CDR3: CASSQEPGLRASEQFF
D: .; V: TRBV11-2; size: .; J: TRBJ2-7; DNA: TGTGCCAGCAGCCTGACCAGCGTTCCCTCCTACGAGCAGTACTTC; CDR3: CASSLTSVPSYEQYF
D: TRBD2; V: TRBV19; size: .; J: TRBJ2-7; DNA: TGTGCCAGTAGTGCGGGGGGCGAGCAGTACTTC; CDR3: CASSAGGEQYF
D: .; V: TRBV27; size: few; J: TRBJ2-1; DNA: TGTGCCAGCGGGAGTTATGAGCAGTTCTTC; CDR3: CASGSYEQFF
D: TRBD2; V: TRBV27; size: .; J: TRBJ2-1; DNA: TGTGCCAGCAGACTAGCGGGAGGGAGGAACAATGAGCAGTTCTTC; CDR3: CASRLAGGRNNEQFF
D: TRBD1; V: TRBV7-3; size: .; J: TRBJ1-2; DNA: TGTGCCAGCAGCTCGAACCCAGACAGGGGTTACCGCTATGGCTACACCTTC; CDR3: CASSSNPDRGYRYGYTF
D: TRBD1; V: TRBV29-1; size: .; J: TRBJ1-4; DNA: TGCAGCGTTGATCCCACAGGGGGCGAAAAACTGTTTTTT; CDR3: CSVDPTGGEKLFF
D: TRBD1; V: TRBV25-1; size: .; J: TRBJ2-7; DNA: TGTGCCAGCAGTGAATCTGAGGGACAGGGGTACGAGCAGTACTTC; CDR3: CASSESEGQGYEQYF
D: .; V: TRBV30; size: few; J: TRBJ1-1; DNA: TGTGCCTGGAGTCCACTCAGGGGCGGTTGGACTGAAGCTTTCTTT; CDR3: CAWSPLRGGWTEAFF
D: .; V: TRBV6-5; size: .; J: TRBJ2-7; DNA: TGTGCCAGCAGTTACATGCTAGATGGGGAGCAGTACTTC; CDR3: CASSYMLDGEQYF
D: .; V: TRBV27; size: .; J: TRBJ2-3; DNA: TGTGCCAGCCGCCGGTACACAGATACGCAGTATTTT; CDR3: CASRRYTDTQYF
D: .; V: TRBV5-4; size: once; J: TRBJ2-5; DNA: TGTGCCAGCAGCCAAGACAACCAAGAGACCCAGTACTTC; CDR3: CASSQDNQETQYF
D: .; V: TRBV19; size: .; J: TRBJ2-2; DNA: TGTGCCGTCCTGGGATCAGGGGAGCTGTTTTTT; CDR3: CAVLGSGELFF
D: .; V: TRBV11-2; size: .; J: TRBJ1-3; DNA: TGTGCCAGCAGCGTGGACATTGGAAACACCATATATTTT; CDR3: CASSVDIGNTIYF
D: TRBD1; V: TRBV4-1; size: .; J: TRBJ2-7; DNA: TGCGCCAGCAGCCCGCTGACTTCTACAGGGGGCTTCGACGAGCAGTACTTC; CDR3: CASSPLTSTGGFDEQYF
D: .; V: TRBV27; size: .; J: TRBJ2-7; DNA: TGTGCCAGCCGTCCGGGACTCAGCTCCTACGAGCAGTACTTC; CDR3: CASRPGLSSYEQYF
D: .; V: TRBV27; size: .; J: TRBJ1-2; DNA: TGTGCCAGCAGCTCCCTCACTGCCTTTAACTATGGCTACACCTTC; CDR3: CASSSLTAFNYGYTF
D: .; V: TRBV20-1; size: .; J: TRBJ2-3; DNA: TGCAGTGCTAGAGATCTTGGTAAACAGTATTTT; CDR3: CSARDLGKQYF
D: .; V: TRBV7-9; size: .; J: TRBJ1-5; DNA: TGTGCCAACCACTGGCCCCAGCATTTT; CDR3: CANHWPQHF
D: TRBD1; V: TRBV5-1; size: .; J: TRBJ1-1; DNA: TGCGCCAGCAGCATCGGGACAGAGTACACTGAAGCTTTCTTT; CDR3: CASSIGTEYTEAFF
D: .; V: TRBV2; size: few; J: TRBJ2-7; DNA: TGTGCCAGCAGTGAAGGGCAGGAACTGGGGCAGTACTTC; CDR3: CASSEGQELGQYF
D: TRBD2; V: TRBV19; size: .; J: TRBJ2-1; DNA: TGTGCCAGTAGTGCCCCCTCTAGCGGGAGTGTCAGTGAGCAGTTCTTC; CDR3: CASSAPSSGSVSEQFF
D: .; V: TRBV6-1; size: few; J: TRBJ1-2; DNA: TGTGCCAGCAGTGAATTCAGGGCCGGCTACACCTTC; CDR3: CASSEFRAGYTF
D: .; V: TRBV29-1; size: .; J: TRBJ2-5; DNA: TGCAGCGTTGTCGCCGAGACCCAGTACTTC; CDR3: CSVVAETQYF
D: .; V: TRBV7-7; size: .; J: TRBJ2-3; DNA: TGTGCCAGCAGCTTAGGACCTAGCACAGATACGCAGTATTTT; CDR3: CASSLGPSTDTQYF
D: TRBD2; V: TRBV25-1; size: .; J: TRBJ2-3; DNA: TGTGCCAGCGAGGGGACTACTAACACAGATACGCAGTATTTT; CDR3: CASEGTTNTDTQYF
D: TRBD1; V: TRBV6-1; size: .; J: TRBJ1-5; DNA: TGTGCCAGCAGTGGAATGACAGGGGGGGATCAGCCCCAGCATTTT; CDR3: CASSGMTGGDQPQHF
D: TRBD1; V: TRBV23-1; size: .; J: TRBJ1-2; DNA: TGCGCCAGCAGTCAATTAACAGGGGGAGATGGCTACACCTTC; CDR3: CASSQLTGGDGYTF
D: TRBD1; V: TRBV2; size: .; J: TRBJ1-2; DNA: TGTGCCAGCAGGGACTTACAGGGGTTTGAAAGGATCGGCTACACCTTC; CDR3: CASRDLQGFERIGYTF
D: TRBD1; V: TRBV6-6; size: .; J: TRBJ2-7; DNA: TGTGCCAGCAGGGAACCGGGACAGGGGATCCACGAGCAGTACTTC; CDR3: CASREPGQGIHEQYF
D: TRBD2; V: TRBV19; size: .; J: TRBJ2-3; DNA: TGTGCCAGTAGTAATGGGGGAGCGGGAGGGCCTGGGTGGACGCAGTATTTT; CDR3: CASSNGGAGGPGWTQYF
D: .; V: TRBV5-4; size: .; J: TRBJ1-2; DNA: TGTGCCAGCAGCTTTGGTCGGAGTGGTAGTAACTATGGCTACACCTTC; CDR3: CASSFGRSGSNYGYTF
D: .; V: TRBV27; size: .; J: TRBJ1-5; DNA: TGTGCCAGCAGTTGGCCATATAGCAATCAGCCCCAGCATTTT; CDR3: CASSWPYSNQPQHF
D: .; V: TRBV29-1; size: .; J: TRBJ2-2; DNA: TGCAGCGTGATCCCACTAGAGCCGAAAGGTACCGGGGAGCTGTTTTTT; CDR3: CSVIPLEPKGTGELFF
D: TRBD1; V: TRBV27; size: .; J: TRBJ1-5; DNA: TGTGCCAGCCGGGACAGGGCTGGTTCGCCCCAGCATTTT; CDR3: CASRDRAGSPQHF
D: TRBD2; V: TRBV2; size: once; J: TRBJ2-2; DNA: TGTGCCAGCAGCCCAGCGGGACTCCTTATCACCGGGGAGCTGTTTTTT; CDR3: CASSPAGLLITGELFF
D: .; V: TRBV28; size: .; J: TRBJ1-5; DNA: TGTGCCAGCAGTTTTCTGATTCAGCCCCAGCATTTT; CDR3: CASSFLIQPQHF
D: TRBD2; V: TRBV25-1; size: .; J: TRBJ2-1; DNA: TGTGCCAGCAGTACCCTAGCGGGAGGGCTTTATAATGAGCAGTTCTTC; CDR3: CASSTLAGGLYNEQFF
D: TRBD2; V: TRBV7-9; size: .; J: TRBJ2-3; DNA: TGTGCCAGCACCGGACTAGCCTCTAGCACAGATACGCAGTATTTT; CDR3: CASTGLASSTDTQYF
D: TRBD1; V: TRBV9; size: .; J: TRBJ2-5; DNA: TGTGCCAGCAGCGTAGCGGGACAGGGGCGGCAGACCCAGTACTTC; CDR3: CASSVAGQGRQTQYF